This T cell receptor (beta chain) was captured by sequencing in a study of human T cells and chemical hapten exposure (dated by TCRdb to the early 2020s). As for the study more broadly: The libraries were sequenced as a pool, and the TCR yield per sample differed mostly because of small variations in library volumes within the pool. The study tracked peripheral blood TCR repertoire changes in vivo during primary and secondary sensitization to the hapten diphenylcyclopropenone (DPC) in alopecia patients. Each blood RNA sample was used to sequence both TCR alpha and TCR beta chains. Results the study describes overall, beyond this receptor: After repeated subsampling, the strength of the expansion versus patch-test correlation and the threshold at which it became significant changed. DPC sensitization did not change how many TCRs were above 1 in 1000 frequency, and no evidence was found of alterations in global repertoire structure.

Total RNA was isolated from unfractionated whole blood collected in Tempus Blood RNA tubes. A few healthy volunteers were used as TCR sequencing controls and were bled at day 0, 2 weeks and 6 weeks. This clonotype was found a few times. The antigen it recognizes is unknown. Base-call qualities are not available, and no considerably larger clone is one nucleotide away. Libraries came from 5' RACE. The sequencer was an Illumina MiSeq. Library preparation attached unique molecular identifiers to individual cDNA molecules for quantitative, reproducible TCR counting. As for the original processing: A median of approximately 100,000 TCRs per sample was observed, with a range of about 20,000 to 700,000. V, J and CDR3 annotation of the TCR reads was carried out using the Decombinator software suite. For PS versus PT1 abundance plots, all samples were subsampled to the same number of TCRs (28,000). TCRs were defined as expanded if absent before sensitization and observed at least eight times at the 2-week time point. TCRdb reprocessed the public reads (quality trimming at Q25 with fastp, clone calling with MiXCR) and kept in-frame beta chains. For every CDR3 protein sequence, its rows merge into one entry that carries the most common genes and DNA. The V and J calls were determined by TCRdb, not by the authors. The sample table contains more than 75,000 distinct CDR3 sequences; only one count was recorded for approximately 16% of them. The ten largest clones capture 6.8% of the sample.

The TCR was taken from a female donor in good health.

The DNA sequence is given as TGCAGTGCCTGGACTAGCTACCCAGATACGCAGTATTTT. Translated, it gives CSAWTSYPDTQYF. The chain couples TRBV20-1 to TRBJ2-3; 8 of the junction bases match TRBD2. At the junction V is shortened by 6 bases and J by 4 bases; bases outside the gene matches: 6. The CDR3 contains 13 residues, cysteine and phenylalanine counted. The read is trimmed to its CDR3 DNA, 39 bases read in frame from base 1. Taken from the germline V gene (reference sequence), the CDR1 and CDR2 loops are DFQATT and SNEGSKA.